The 10 T cell receptor beta chains below all came from one sample that was sequenced in a study of beta chain features in type 1 diabetes. The authors reverse transcribed all of the isolated RNA, so sequencing captured expressed TCRB transcripts. The data were produced by immunoSEQ multiplex PCR, yet TCRdb's version contains in-frame clones alone and is incomplete. The sample includes under 900,000 clones, 17% seen only once; the top ten take 0.023%. The sequencing sample was made of naive CD4+ T cells from blood. These receptors all stem from a woman in her late teens or twenties in good health.

The chain is built from TRBV5-6 and TRBJ2-5; 13 bases align to TRBD2. V lost 4 bases to trimming and J lost 0 bases; unmatched junction nucleotides: 3. The CDR3 is 16 residues long. In germline, CDR1 is SGHDT, CDR2 YYEEEE. The CDR3 DNA reads TGTGCCAGCAGCCCGGGACTAGCGGGGAACCAAGAGACCCAGTACTTC. It is translated as CASSPGLAGNQETQYF.

This clone was detected a few times. V is TRBV5-5 and J is TRBJ2-4; no clear D. The CDR3 loop spans 14 amino acids. CDR1 is SGHKS and CDR2 is YYEKEE in the germline V gene (reference sequence). The germline V and J ends were trimmed by 2 bases and 0 bases, with 6 bases remaining between them. The CDR3 reads CASSLLLAKNIQYF. DNA of the CDR3: TGTGCCAGCAGCTTACTTTTAGCCAAAAACATTCAGTACTTC.

The chain uses TRBV6-1 and TRBJ2-5; 7 bases agree with TRBD2. Germline CDR1 and CDR2: MNHNS and SASEGT. The V segment lost 2 bases and the J segment 9 bases; nucleotides outside the gene matches: 3. The CDR3 is 12 residues long. CDR3 amino acids: CASSEFREAQYF. The CDR3 nucleotides read TGTGCCAGCAGTGAATTCCGGGAGGCCCAGTACTTC.

This clone was seen only a few times. The chain employs TRBV5-6 and TRBJ2-3; D may correspond to TRBD1 or TRBD2 (6 bases each). Trimming stripped 5 bases from V and 0 bases from J, with 13 bases between. CDR3 length equals 15 residues. Germline V gene data show CDR1 as SGHDT and CDR2 as YYEEEE. The CDR3 spells CASRSTGGSTDTQYF. DNA for the CDR3: TGTGCCAGCAGATCGACAGGAGGGAGCACAGATACGCAGTATTTT.

This clone was counted a few times. The V and J genes are TRBV2 and TRBJ2-1; 13 bases are a match to TRBD2. J was trimmed by 7 bases and V by 5 bases; bases with no gene match: 5. Germline assignment: CDR1 SNHLY and CDR2 FYNNEI. This CDR3 contains 15 residues. CDR3 bases: TGTGCCAGCAGTTGGACTAGCGGGAGTAAGAATGAGCAGTTCTTC. Protein: CASSWTSGSKNEQFF.

The V gene is TRBV5-1, the J gene TRBJ2-7; perhaps D is TRBD1 or TRBD2 (5 bases each). Germline V gene lookup returns CDR1 SGHRS and CDR2 YFSETQ. The CDR3 sequence is 15 residues long. Trimming pared 4 bases from V and 3 bases from J, leaving 17 bases between. Here the CDR3 reads CASSPNRDVGYEQYF. DNA of the CDR3: TGCGCCAGCAGCCCAAACCGGGACGTAGGCTACGAGCAGTACTTC.

The rearrangement links TRBV2 to TRBJ2-1; 10 bases match TRBD2. From germline, CDR1 is SNHLY and CDR2 FYNNEI. The J segment lost 7 bases and the V segment lost 10 bases, leaving 13 bases of the junction unmatched. The length of the CDR3 is 15 residues. The CDR3 is CATKLSGRAFNEQFF. The CDR3 DNA sequence: TGTGCCACCAAGCTGAGCGGGAGGGCCTTTAATGAGCAGTTCTTC.

In its sample, this clone was seen a few times. V usage is TRBV5-1 and J usage is TRBJ2-7, with a weak D call TRBD2 (5 bases). V was cut by 1 base and J by 7 bases, with 15 bases left in between. The CDR3 sequence is 14 residues long. Germline-derived CDR1 and CDR2 are SGHRS and YFSETQ. The CDR3 here is CASSLPQTRGEQYF. In DNA, the CDR3 is TGCGCCAGCAGCTTGCCCCAGACCAGAGGGGAGCAGTACTTC.

The CDR3 nucleotides are TGTGCCAGTAGTATTCGTATGGACGGAAACTATGGCTACACCTTC. Protein product: CASSIRMDGNYGYTF. The chain is built from TRBV19 and TRBJ1-2; no firm D call. Between the trimmed V and J ends, which lost 3 bases and 2 bases, there was a span of 13 bases. CDR1 LNHDA and CDR2 SQIVND come from the germline V gene (reference sequence). The CDR3 is 15 residues long.

This clone was recorded a few times. The V and J genes are TRBV2 and TRBJ1-2; D gene uncertain. The CDR3 is 13 residues long. The V end lost 3 bases, the J end lost 6 bases, and 11 bases lay between the germline ends. Germline CDR1 is SNHLY and CDR2 is FYNNEI. The CDR3 region has the DNA TGTGCCAGCAGTGATAGGATGGTAGATGGCTACACCTTC. Translating it yields CASSDRMVDGYTF.